Detailed here is one TCR beta chain. Which antigen it targets is not known. Qualities for individual bases were not recorded, and no much larger clone is one base off. The sample comes from a study of patients and donors after allogeneic stem cell transplantation (dated by TCRdb to the early 2020s). After removal of 3 bases from V and 4 bases from J, the junction retains 12 bases not matched to a gene. The CDR3 has 17 amino acids, counting the end cysteine and phenylalanine. Kept here is only the CDR3 DNA, which spans 51 bases and is read in frame from base 1. Libraries came from RT-PCR. These reads were obtained on a NextSeq 550. Using fastp at Q25 and MiXCR, TCRdb reprocessed the public reads and kept productive beta chains. Every distinct CDR3 protein forms one entry, paired with its most common genes and DNA. For this sample the table gives about a million distinct CDR3 sequences, of which about a sixth were detected only once. The ten biggest clones cover around 5.5% of the sample.

The sequence derives from a human donor who was either an allogeneic HSCT recipient or a stem cell or donor lymphocyte infusion donor (not recorded which). It is not recorded whose cells these are; they may come from a transplant donor. Sequencing used blood, either unsorted or a sorted T cell fraction (not recorded which). The chain is assembled from TRBV12-3 or TRBV12-4 and TRBJ2-5; 9 bases in the junction line up with TRBD2. The DNA sequence follows: TGTGCCAGCAGTTTCAGAGGGGCTAGCGGGACCCGAGAGACCCAGTACTTC. Its protein product is CASSFRGASGTRETQYF.